The 5 T cell receptor beta chains below come from one sample, sequenced in a study of T cell responses to AZD1222 COVID-19 vaccine. TCRdb's table, derived via immunoSEQ multiplex PCR, lists solely in-frame clones and lacks some. The sample includes 120,000 or so clones, 75% to 95% seen only once; the top ten take roughly 7%. Sequences were derived from peripheral blood, sampled on day 0 of AZD1222 vaccination. These receptors all come from an adult in good health.

The rearrangement joins TRBV5-1 to TRBJ2-6; perhaps D is TRBD1 or TRBD2 (5 bases each). Germline V gives CDR1 SGHRS, CDR2 YFSETQ. V was pared by 1 base and J by 2 bases, with 7 bases between. There are 15 residues in the CDR3. CDR3 sequence reads: CASSLRGAGANVLTF. The CDR3 DNA reads TGCGCCAGCAGCTTGAGAGGGGCTGGGGCCAACGTCCTGACTTTC.

On this clone itself: Additional DNA sequences in this sample encode the identical CDR3. CDR3 amino acids: CASSLTSGSYNEQFF. CDR3 nucleotides: TGCGCCAGCAGCCTGACTAGCGGGAGCTACAATGAGCAGTTCTTC. V is TRBV5-1 and J is TRBJ2-1; TRBD2 matches at 12 bases. There are 15 residues in the CDR3. V dropped 4 bases and J dropped 3; count of bases not matched to a gene: 2. The germline V gene encodes CDR1 SGHRS and CDR2 YFSETQ.

V is TRBV7-2 and J is TRBJ1-5, with TRBD1 as a possible D gene (5 bases). V lost 5 bases, J lost 7 bases, and 12 bases lay in between. This CDR3 spans 13 amino acids. In germline, CDR1 is SGHTA, CDR2 FQGNSA. The CDR3 loop reads CASSAGNLQPQHF. In nucleotides, the CDR3 is TGTGCCAGCAGCGCAGGGAATCTACAGCCCCAGCATTTT.

The V gene is TRBV29-1, the J gene TRBJ2-4; TRBD2 might be the D (5 bases). Germline-derived CDR1 and CDR2 are SQVTM and ANQGSEA. This CDR3 has 16 residues. Trimming took off 4 bases at V and 8 bases at J, with 24 bases between the two ends. The CDR3: CSVVVQLIGEGDIQYF. The CDR3 DNA reads TGCAGCGTTGTAGTTCAGCTAATCGGAGAGGGAGACATTCAGTACTTC.

The V gene is TRBV20-1, the J gene TRBJ1-6, with 9 bases identical to TRBD1. Germline values: CDR1 DFQATT, CDR2 SNEGSKA (reference sequence). This CDR3 region has 15 residues. With V trimmed by 3 bases and J by 7 bases, 7 bases remained unmatched. The CDR3 loop reads CSASKGQGMNSPLHF. CDR3 DNA sequence: TGCAGTGCTAGTAAGGGACAGGGTATGAATTCACCCCTCCACTTT.